This T cell receptor (beta chain) was identified during a study of blood T cells in healthy people across ages. General study findings and limits: Observed TCR beta diversity showed a strong correlation with the percentage of naive T cells as measured by flow cytometry.

This clonotype has a handful of counts. The antigen is undetermined. Researchers collected around 10 milliliters of peripheral blood from every single donor. The V gene's germline CDR1 is MGHRA and CDR2 YSYEKL. Trimming shortened V by 3 bases and J by 4 bases, and 16 bases separated the two germline ends. CDR3 length: 15 amino acids. The use of a sample-barcoded 5' primer and a J-beta primer mix characterized a second PCR of about 6 to 11 cycles. Every cDNA was tagged by a template-switch adaptor with 12 random nucleotides. TCRdb re-called the 5' RACE reads through MiXCR, storing one row per CDR3 protein. The top ten hold roughly 12% of the sample, which has 800,000 to 950,000 distinct CDR3 sequences, around 48% seen once.

Sequencing input: blood. The receptor was derived from a man aged 25 to 45 in good health. The rearrangement links TRBV4-1 to TRBJ2-7; D is undetermined. Here the CDR3 DNA reads TGCGCCAGCAGCCATTACAGCACTCCACCTTACGAGCAGTACTTC. Its translation: CASSHYSTPPYEQYF.